This TCR beta chain is drawn from a study of T cell repertoires in cytomegalovirus infection. Turning to the study itself: The public TCR beta signatures pointed to both CMV infection and matching HLA type. Regarding the study as a whole: Dominating the ex vivo response were HLA-C-restricted CMV-specific TCR beta clonotypes. Based on cumulative public TCR beta family frequency, carriers of CMV plus the relevant HLA were identified.

MiXCR was run by TCRdb on the reads, yielding one entry per CDR3 protein. The sample comprises some 130,000 distinct CDR3 sequences, 8.8% of which are singletons, and 9.5% to 13% rests with the top ten. This clonotype was counted at least ten times. Its antigen is unidentified. Deletions cut 1 base from V and 6 bases from J, with 13 bases between. The CDR3 covers 14 residues. Material for sequencing was PBMCs. The J gene is TRBJ2-7, the V gene TRBV12-3 or TRBV12-4, with D possibly being TRBD1 (8 bases). This clonotype originated in a human donor in good health (CMV status not recorded). Some clones in this sample may be carry-over from other donors' samples. CDR3 sequence: CASSLGGGQAEQYF. The DNA for the CDR3 is TGTGCCAGCAGTTTAGGCGGGGGACAGGCCGAGCAGTACTTC.